This TCR beta chain was captured in a study of breast tumors, draining lymph nodes, adjacent tissues. TCRdb called the multiplex PCR reads again in MiXCR, with one record for every CDR3 protein. Among about 230,000 distinct CDR3 sequences, approximately 29% were seen once, and the ten largest hold 1.4%. Notes on this clonotype: What it binds is not known.

Study outcomes and limitations: Tumor and nontumor repertoires were significantly more similar in luminal-like than in basal-like breast cancer. Tumor TCR diversity was below lymph nodes but above nontumor tissue. That most tumor T cells come from lymph nodes remained unproven.

Samples came from axillary lymph nodes draining the breast cancer. CDR3 length: 14 amino acids. Per the germline V gene, CDR1 is DFQATT and CDR2 is SNEGSKA (reference sequence). The V gene lost 3 bases and the J gene lost 7 bases, with 13 bases spanning the gap. Sequenced: axillary lymph node tissue. V usage is TRBV20-1 and J usage is TRBJ1-6, with no clear D. The TCR was taken from a female donor with breast cancer. Some clones in this sample may be carry-over from other donors' samples. This CDR3 is CSASLGRGNSPLHF. Written as DNA, the CDR3 is TGCAGTGCTAGTTTAGGGAGAGGGAATTCACCCCTCCACTTT.